This TCR beta chain stems from a study of blood T cell repertoires in COVID-19. Study background: The United States, Italy and Spain provided the acute and convalescent COVID-19 samples.

Original processing methods: Amplification of reference gene primers was used by the study to estimate nucleated cell counts. The data were produced by immunoSEQ multiplex PCR, yet TCRdb's version contains in-frame clones alone and is incomplete. V and J calls plus clone size are reproduced from that table; the DNA served to infer D and trimming. The sample includes some 120,000 clones, over 75% of them seen just once. CDR1 is MNHEY and CDR2 is SMNVEV in the germline V gene (reference sequence). The CDR3 totals 14 residues. Trimming took 1 base from V and 1 from J, leaving 8 bases between them. The sequence came from a man under 40 with COVID-19, enrolled during active disease. The chain recombines TRBV27 with TRBJ2-7; D is possibly TRBD2 (6 bases). The sequenced sample was peripheral blood. CDR3: CASSLYAGSYEQYF. As DNA, the CDR3 is TGTGCCAGCAGTTTATATGCGGGATCCTACGAGCAGTACTTC.